In this sample, the clone carrying this T cell receptor (beta chain) turned up many times. Antigen unknown. TCR cDNA molecules each had a unique molecular identifier. A single record per CDR3 protein comes from TCRdb applying MiXCR to the 5' RACE reads. The data contain 60,000 to 65,000 distinct CDR3 sequences, roughly 8% of them singletons. The data derive from a study of spatial heterogeneity in lung cancer. Study information: The average appearance count of each unique TCR and UMI combination in raw reads was more than 9.5.

Trimming shortened V by 5 bases and J by 1 base, and 14 bases separated the two germline ends. Germline CDR1 MDHEN, CDR2 SYDVKM. This CDR3 has 15 amino acids. Time point given: sample taken at primary tumor resection. From tumor, nontumor lung or frozen PBMC, whole RNA was taken unsorted for sequencing. Untreated early-stage non-small cell lung cancer patients, over 55 in total, were the donors. Broader study findings: There were more appearances of ubiquitous expanded tumor TCRs in blood at resection than at follow-up.

This chain connects TRBV28 to TRBJ2-5; perhaps TRBD2 as D (5 bases). The source of this sequence is a female donor with early-stage non-small cell lung cancer. This specimen was PBMCs, taken at surgery. The CDR3 loop reads CASSPTVGSQETQYF. The CDR3 DNA sequence: TGTGCCAGCAGTCCGACGGTAGGGAGCCAAGAGACCCAGTACTTC.